This T cell receptor beta chain was identified during a study of technical replicates of blood from a few donors. The germline V gene encodes CDR1 SGHTA and CDR2 FQGNSA. This CDR3 has 14 amino acids. Trimming left V 1 base short and J 2 bases short, with 9 bases between. TCRdb keeps only in-frame clones here, not all; method: immunoSEQ multiplex PCR. Of 50,000 to 65,000 clones in the sample, 85% to 90% are singletons; the top ten hold 4% to 5%. The TCR sequence derives from a human donor in good health. Some clones in this sample may be carry-over from other donors' samples. The chain combines TRBV7-2 with TRBJ2-7; D unresolved. Sequenced sample: PBMCs. The CDR3 loop is CASSLDLITYEQYF. The CDR3 DNA reads TGTGCCAGCAGCTTAGACTTGATAACCTACGAGCAGTACTTC.